This T cell receptor (beta chain) was sequenced in a study of blood T cells in healthy people across ages. Whole-study context: Using template switching, researchers captured about one barcoded beta molecule for each two T cells.

Together with a sample-barcoded 5' primer, a J-beta primer mix was included in a second PCR lasting about 7 to 11 cycles. Tagging of each cDNA molecule was performed by a template-switch adaptor with 12 random nucleotides. TCRdb re-called the 5' RACE reads with MiXCR, one entry per CDR3 protein. The sample contains roughly 800,000 distinct CDR3 sequences, roughly 64% of which appear only once. The ends lost 5 bases at V and 6 bases at J; junction bases unmatched: 3. The CDR3 loop spans 13 amino acids. Sequences were obtained from blood. The TCR originated in a man aged 25-45 years in good health. The chain joins TRBV12-3 or TRBV12-4 to TRBJ1-5, with 8 nucleotides matching TRBD1. The CDR3 region has the DNA TGTGCCAGCAGTCAGGGGGCTCTTCAGCCCCAGCATTTT. Translation: CASSQGALQPQHF.